These 21 T cell receptor beta chains were sequenced from one sample in a study of blood T cell repertoires in COVID-19. TCRdb's copy holds only in-frame clones and misses some; the assay was immunoSEQ multiplex PCR. The sample consists of roughly 300,000 clones, more than 85% of them appearing once. What was sequenced was peripheral blood. Source of these receptors: a woman in her 30s with COVID-19, enrolled during active disease.

The DNA for the CDR3 is TGTGCCAGCAGTTATGATCTCAGGGAGGAACAGCCCCAGCATTTT. It codes for CASSYDLREEQPQHF. The chain is built from TRBV6-2 or TRBV6-3 and TRBJ1-5, with TRBD1 as a possible D gene (5 bases). V was clipped by 3 bases and J by 7 bases, with 16 bases between them. Per germline, CDR1 MNHEY and CDR2 SVGEGT. The CDR3 loop spans 15 amino acids.

The V gene is TRBV7-9, the J gene TRBJ2-1, with 8 bases aligning to TRBD2. The germline V gene has CDR1 SEHNR and CDR2 FQNEAQ (reference sequence). The junction had 14 bases not matched to a gene; V was cut back by 3 bases and J by 4 bases. CDR3 length: 18 residues. The CDR3 loop reads CASSLRLVGAGVYNEQFF. Here the CDR3 DNA reads TGTGCCAGCAGCTTGAGGCTAGTGGGAGCGGGAGTTTACAATGAGCAGTTCTTC. Filled out from reference TRBV7-9 and TRBJ2-1, the complete variable domain reads DTGVSQNPRHKITKRGQNVTFRCDPISEHNRLYWYRQTLGQGPEFLTYFQNEAQLEKSRLLSDRFSAERPKGSFSTLEIQRTEQGDSAMYLCASSLRLVGAGVYNEQFFGPGTRLTVL.

The count of this clone is one. The chain recombines TRBV27 with TRBJ2-5, with a possible D match to TRBD1 (5 bases). The CDR3 has 17 amino acids. V gave up 2 bases and J gave up 1 base, with 17 bases separating them. From germline, CDR1 is MNHEY and CDR2 SMNVEV (reference sequence). The CDR3 protein is CASSLAPSVGAQETQYF. For the CDR3, the DNA is TGTGCCAGCAGTTTAGCCCCCTCGGTAGGGGCCCAAGAGACCCAGTACTTC.

This chain connects TRBV27 to TRBJ2-7; TRBD1 matches at 9 bases. This CDR3 is built from 15 residues. CDR1 MNHEY and CDR2 SMNVEV come from the germline V gene (reference sequence). J gave up 3 bases and V 4 bases, and 7 bases lay outside the gene matches. The CDR3 is CASSWTGDPSYEQYF. CDR3 in DNA: TGTGCCAGCAGTTGGACAGGGGATCCCAGCTACGAGCAGTACTTC.

V and J are TRBV29-1 and TRBJ2-7; weak D call: TRBD2 (6 bases). V gave up 0 bases and J gave up 6 bases, with 9 bases separating them. CDR3 length: 12 residues. Germline-derived CDR1 and CDR2 are SQVTM and ANQGSEA. The CDR3 coding sequence is TGCAGCGTTGAAGAGGGGGGTTTCGAGCAGTACTTC. Translating it yields CSVEEGGFEQYF.

This chain connects TRBV6-4 to TRBJ2-1, with a tentative D call TRBD2 (6 bases). The germline V and J ends were trimmed by 6 bases and 8 bases, with 14 bases remaining between them. There are 13 residues in the CDR3. Germline V lookup: CDR1 MRHNA, CDR2 SNTAGT. CDR3 coding DNA: TGTGCCAGCAGCATCGATAGCGGCGATGAGCAGTTCTTC. It is translated as CASSIDSGDEQFF.

V usage is TRBV11-2 and J usage is TRBJ2-3; 7 nucleotides match TRBD1. This CDR3 is 16 amino acids long. V shed 1 base, J shed 0 bases, and the junction held 4 bases outside the gene matches. CDR1 is SGHAT and CDR2 is FQNNGV in the germline V gene. The CDR3 sequence is CASSLGYRGSTDTQYF. The CDR3 nucleotides read TGTGCCAGCAGCTTAGGGTACAGGGGTAGCACAGATACGCAGTATTTT.

V is TRBV6-5 and J is TRBJ2-2; D ambiguous. This CDR3 contains 14 residues. V was cut by 9 bases and J by 3 bases, with 14 bases left in between. CDR1 is MNHEY and CDR2 is SVGAGI in the germline V gene. The CDR3 spells CASHRVMDTGELFF. The CDR3 bases are TGTGCCAGTCACCGGGTAATGGACACCGGGGAGCTGTTTTTT.

This clone has more than one count but fewer than ten. The chain uses TRBV3-1 (or the pseudogene TRBV3-2) and TRBJ1-3; tentatively, D is TRBD1 (5 bases). The CDR3 consists of 15 residues. Germline assignment: CDR1 LGHDT and CDR2 YNNKEL (reference sequence). The germline V and J ends were trimmed by 8 bases and 8 bases, with 22 bases remaining between them. In DNA, the CDR3 is TGTGCCAGCGGAAGCCCGGGGACTGCCGGGGACACCATATATTTT. This translates into CASGSPGTAGDTIYF.

J is TRBJ1-1 and V is TRBV30; no reliable D call. V lost 0 bases and J lost 4, with 3 bases in between. From germline, CDR1 is GTSNPN and CDR2 SVGIG (reference sequence). There are 11 residues in the CDR3. The CDR3 loop reads CAWSVFTEAFF. The CDR3 DNA sequence: TGTGCCTGGAGTGTCTTCACTGAAGCTTTCTTT.

The chain combines TRBV27 with TRBJ2-7, with 7 positions matching TRBD1. The CDR3 is made up of 14 amino acids. The ends lost 6 bases at V and 3 bases at J; junction bases unmatched: 8. Looked up from germline, CDR1 is MNHEY and CDR2 is SMNVEV (reference sequence). The DNA of the CDR3 is TGTGCCAGCAGAGACGGGACAGCTTACTACGAGCAGTACTTC. This encodes CASRDGTAYYEQYF.

This clone was recorded only once. The rearrangement joins TRBV5-1 to TRBJ2-1; 16 bases are shared with TRBD2. Per the germline V gene, CDR1 is SGHRS and CDR2 is YFSETQ. Losses at the gene ends were 2 bases for V and 5 bases for J; bases not matched to a gene: 4. The CDR3 consists of 17 residues. CDR3 loop: CASSFGTSGGVNNEQFF. The CDR3 coding sequence is TGCGCCAGCAGCTTTGGGACTAGCGGGGGGGTCAACAATGAGCAGTTCTTC.

This clone was counted a single time. The J gene is TRBJ2-1, the V gene TRBV29-1; D remains ambiguous. With 8 bases removed from V and 8 bases from J, the gap between germline ends came to 22 bases. CDR3 length: 14 amino acids. Germline CDR1 reads SQVTM; CDR2 reads ANQGSEA. The CDR3 region is CSTHEQNVGDEQFF. DNA for the CDR3: TGCAGCACCCATGAACAGAACGTTGGCGATGAGCAGTTCTTC.

The chain carries TRBV6-4 and TRBJ1-2, with 7 bases identical to TRBD1. The ends lost 5 bases at V and 1 base at J; junction bases unmatched: 7. This CDR3 comprises 15 residues. Germline V gives CDR1 MRHNA, CDR2 SNTAGT. The chain's CDR3 is CASSSNRGLNYGYTF. CDR3 in DNA: TGTGCCAGCAGTTCCAACAGGGGTCTTAACTATGGCTACACCTTC.

The rearrangement links TRBV10-3 to TRBJ2-7; D is possibly TRBD2 (6 bases). The V and J ends lost 4 bases and 0 bases respectively, with 19 bases between them. Germline V lookup: CDR1 ENHRY, CDR2 SYGVKD. The CDR3 spans 17 residues. CDR3 sequence: CAISAPIGGSSSYEQYF. In nucleotides, the CDR3 is TGTGCCATCAGTGCCCCGATTGGGGGGAGCAGCTCCTACGAGCAGTACTTC.

This chain joins TRBV18 and TRBJ1-1; 8 positions agree with TRBD1. CDR1 is KGHSH and CDR2 is LQKENI in the germline V gene. V was clipped by 7 bases and J by 4 bases; unmatched bases: 8. The CDR3 extends over 14 amino acids. The CDR3 here is CASLSQGDSTEAFF. Here the CDR3 DNA reads TGTGCCAGCTTGTCACAGGGGGATTCCACTGAAGCTTTCTTT.

The V and J genes are TRBV13 and TRBJ2-7; 8 bases map to TRBD2. Looked up from germline, CDR1 is PRHDT and CDR2 is FYEKMQ (reference sequence). Losses at the gene ends were 7 bases for V and 3 bases for J; bases not matched to a gene: 8. This CDR3 region has 14 residues. The CDR3 region is CASTIAGLGYEQYF. CDR3 DNA sequence: TGTGCCAGCACCATAGCGGGGCTCGGCTACGAGCAGTACTTC.

The genes are TRBV5-5 and TRBJ2-2, with D hard to call. Germline V lookup: CDR1 SGHKS, CDR2 YYEKEE (reference sequence). Trimming took 5 bases from V and 0 from J, leaving 14 bases between them. The CDR3 has 16 residues. The CDR3 bases are TGTGCCAGCAGGAGACAAATCAGCACGAACACCGGGGAGCTGTTTTTT. Residues: CASRRQISTNTGELFF.

This chain joins TRBV7-2 and TRBJ2-1, with a tentative D call TRBD2 (5 bases). Trimming took 1 base from V and 6 from J, leaving 10 bases between them. The germline gives CDR1 SGHTA, CDR2 FQGNSA. CDR3 length: 14 amino acids. In nucleotides, the CDR3 is TGTGCCAGCAGCTTAGAAGCTAGCAGCAATGAGCAGTTCTTC. The encoded protein is CASSLEASSNEQFF.

The chain uses TRBV27 and TRBJ1-1; 9 bases are a match to TRBD1. Germline assignment: CDR1 MNHEY and CDR2 SMNVEV (reference sequence). This CDR3 has 14 residues. Unmatched junction bases numbered 6, after V lost 4 bases and J lost 6 bases. The CDR3 is CASSSGTGSSEAFF. DNA for the CDR3: TGTGCCAGCAGTTCCGGGACAGGGAGTTCTGAAGCTTTCTTT.

The V gene is TRBV3-1 (or the pseudogene TRBV3-2), the J gene TRBJ2-7, with 12 nucleotides matching TRBD2. Looked up from germline, CDR1 is LGHDT and CDR2 is YNNKEL (reference sequence). The CDR3 is made up of 16 amino acids. Trimming cost V 4 bases and J 7 bases; bases outside gene matches: 11. CDR3 protein: CASSRLAGGPSGEQYF. In nucleotides, the CDR3 is TGTGCCAGCAGCCGTCTAGCGGGAGGGCCCTCGGGGGAGCAGTACTTC.